These 26 T cell receptor beta chains share one sample of origin, sequenced in a study of regulatory T cells in long-lasting Graves disease. Time point noted: persistent/refractory GD, antithyroid drugs over 5 years with positive TRAb. Making the TCR library involved RNA that had been extracted from PBMCs. For TCR beta, libraries came from iRepertoire HTBI primers and Arm-PCR of CDR3 regions. A single record per CDR3 protein comes from TCRdb applying MiXCR to the multiplex PCR reads. The sample carries 400,000 or so distinct CDR3 sequences, roughly 20% recorded once. The source material was peripheral blood mononuclear cells (PBMCs), sampled when the disease was refractory, from a patient treated with antithyroid drugs. These receptor sequences come from a female donor with Graves disease.

In this sample, this clonotype turned up a few times. The chain is built from TRBV7-2 and TRBJ1-2; 8 nucleotides agree with TRBD1. The ends lost 5 bases at V and 5 bases at J; junction bases unmatched: 10. The CDR3 loop spans 15 amino acids. Germline lookup yields CDR1 SGHTA and CDR2 FQGNSA. The CDR3 DNA sequence: TGTGCCAGCAGCGCCCGGGACAGGCCGGGGTATGGCTACACCTTC. Translation gives CASSARDRPGYGYTF.

This clonotype occurred many times. The chain uses TRBV27 and TRBJ2-7, with 7 bases fitting TRBD2. This CDR3 contains 16 residues. Per germline, CDR1 MNHEY and CDR2 SMNVEV (reference sequence). After removal of 3 bases from V and 3 bases from J, the junction contained 11 bases not matched to a gene. CDR3 amino acids: CASSFSYGRPDYEQYF. The CDR3 DNA reads TGTGCCAGCAGTTTTTCTTACGGGAGGCCCGACTACGAGCAGTACTTC.

Only a few counts were recorded for this clonotype. This chain links TRBV5-1 with TRBJ2-7; D possibly corresponds to TRBD2 (5 bases). The V and J ends lost 2 bases and 5 bases respectively, with 11 bases between them. CDR3 length: 13 residues. CDR1 SGHRS and CDR2 YFSETQ come from the germline V gene. Here the CDR3 reads CASSFSGNHEQYF. CDR3 in DNA: TGCGCCAGCAGCTTCTCGGGGAACCACGAGCAGTACTTC.

This clonotype was recorded at least ten times. The gene calls are TRBV12-3 or TRBV12-4 and TRBJ2-5; D is possibly TRBD2 (6 bases). The CDR3 covers 15 residues. The V and J ends lost 6 bases and 3 bases respectively, with 17 bases between them. As DNA, the CDR3 is TGTGCCAGCAGCTACGGCGGGACTGGTAAAGAGACCCAGTACTTC. Its protein product is CASSYGGTGKETQYF.

This clonotype was found many times. The V and J genes are TRBV7-8 and TRBJ2-7; no clear D. With 5 bases removed from V and 3 bases from J, the gap between germline ends came to 11 bases. CDR3 length equals 13 residues. Germline V gives CDR1 SGHVS, CDR2 FQNEAQ. CDR3 DNA sequence: TGTGCCAGCAGCATCCACTTGGACTACGAGCAGTACTTC. It codes for CASSIHLDYEQYF.

In its sample, this clonotype was seen a few times. This chain links TRBV28 with TRBJ2-2; TRBD2 matches 12 bases. The CDR3 spans 16 residues. Germline V gene sequence: CDR1 MDHEN, CDR2 SYDVKM. With V trimmed by 6 bases and J by 3 bases, 5 bases remained unmatched. Here the CDR3 DNA reads TGTGCCAGCAGCACTAGCGGGAGGAGGCACACCGGGGAGCTGTTTTTT. Its protein is CASSTSGRRHTGELFF.

In this sample, this clonotype turned up many times. The chain is built from TRBV20-1 and TRBJ2-5, with D possibly TRBD2 on 6 matching bases. CDR1 and CDR2 (germline): DFQATT, SNEGSKA (reference sequence). V lost 7 bases and J 4 bases, leaving 19 bases between the germline ends. This CDR3 is built from 14 residues. CDR3 loop: CSVSRAGRGETQYF. The CDR3 region has the DNA TGCAGTGTAAGCCGCGCGGGGAGAGGAGAGACCCAGTACTTC.

V is TRBV29-1 and J is TRBJ2-2; the D is unclear. Germline V gene data show CDR1 as SQVTM and CDR2 as ANQGSEA. The CDR3 covers 13 residues. V was cut by 6 bases and J by 0 bases, with 8 bases left in between. CDR3: CSVGPTNTGELFF. CDR3 nucleotides: TGCAGCGTCGGGCCCACGAACACCGGGGAGCTGTTTTTT.

The chain joins TRBV25-1 to TRBJ2-7; D may be TRBD1 or TRBD2 (5 bases each). V dropped 3 bases and J dropped 4 bases, with 13 bases sitting between them. Germline lookup yields CDR1 MGHDK and CDR2 SYGVNS. The CDR3 is made up of 14 amino acids. CDR3 sequence (DNA): TGTGCCAGCAGTGAGTACGGGGCCCTTTACGAGCAGTACTTC. Translating it yields CASSEYGALYEQYF.

This clonotype was counted at least ten times. The rearrangement joins TRBV20-1 to TRBJ1-5; tentative D call: TRBD1 (6 bases). The CDR3 spans 15 residues. Per germline, CDR1 DFQATT and CDR2 SNEGSKA (reference sequence). Trimming shortened V by 0 bases and J by 1 base, and 10 bases separated the two germline ends. The CDR3 spells CSARDHRDSNQPQHF. The DNA for the CDR3 is TGCAGTGCTAGAGATCACAGGGACAGCAATCAGCCCCAGCATTTT.

The V gene is TRBV19, the J gene TRBJ2-3; 7 bases map to TRBD2. J gave up 0 bases and V 3 bases, and 3 bases lay outside the gene matches. The CDR3 totals 15 residues. Germline CDR1 reads LNHDA; CDR2 reads SQIVND (reference sequence). CDR3 residues: CASSIQRGSTDTQYF. The CDR3 DNA follows: TGTGCCAGTAGTATCCAGCGGGGAAGCACAGATACGCAGTATTTT.

This clonotype was detected many times. V gene TRBV30 combines with J gene TRBJ1-2; possible D gene TRBD1, 5 bases. CDR3 length: 12 amino acids. Germline V lookup: CDR1 GTSNPN, CDR2 SVGIG (reference sequence). Deletions cut 4 bases from V and 7 bases from J, with 13 bases between. The CDR3 bases are TGTGCCTGGACCACCGGGGGGTCTGGCTACACCTTC. Protein: CAWTTGGSGYTF.

Many counts were recorded for this clonotype. The chain employs TRBV28 and TRBJ1-5; no firm D call. Germline V gene lookup returns CDR1 MDHEN and CDR2 SYDVKM. The V end was cut by 4 bases, the J end by 3 bases, with 16 bases between. The CDR3 is 16 amino acids. The chain's CDR3 is CASSSLDRKANQPQHF. In DNA form, the CDR3 reads TGTGCCAGCAGTTCTCTGGATAGAAAAGCCAATCAGCCCCAGCATTTT.

As for this clonotype: Given a much more abundant clone one base away, this may be a read error. The rearrangement joins TRBV12-3 or TRBV12-4 to TRBJ2-7, with 7 bases lining up with TRBD1. J was trimmed by 6 bases and V by 5 bases; bases with no gene match: 19. The CDR3 covers 17 residues. CDR3 in DNA: TGTGCCAGCAGTACCAGGGCGACAGGGACATCAGACTGCGAGCAGTACTTC. Translated: CASSTRATGTSDCEQYF.

The V and J genes are TRBV6-2 or TRBV6-3 and TRBJ1-5; a possible D gene is TRBD1 (5 bases). V was clipped by 5 bases and J by 6 bases, with 17 bases between them. This CDR3 comprises 15 residues. CDR1 and CDR2 from the germline V gene are MNHEY and SVGEGT. DNA of the CDR3: TGTGCCAGCAGTGAATCGTGGGACGGGGCTCAGCCCCAGCATTTT. Translation: CASSESWDGAQPQHF.

In this sample, this clonotype turned up a few times. The chain links TRBV6-1 to TRBJ1-1; D is unresolved. Germline V CDR1 and CDR2: MNHNS, SASEGT. Trimming stripped 5 bases from V and 0 bases from J, with 7 bases between. The CDR3 extends over 13 amino acids. DNA for the CDR3: TGTGCCAGCAGTAACAGACTGAACACTGAAGCTTTCTTT. It yields the protein CASSNRLNTEAFF.

The V and J genes are TRBV6-1 and TRBJ2-2; TRBD2 matches 12 bases. V shed 8 bases, J shed 4 bases, and the junction held 11 bases outside the gene matches. Germline V CDR1 and CDR2: MNHNS, SASEGT. The CDR3 runs 17 residues. The CDR3 region has the DNA TGTGCCAGCGCCAGACTAGCGGGAGAGGTTCGCACCGGGGAGCTGTTTTTT. Its translation is CASARLAGEVRTGELFF.

About this clonotype: At one boundary the junction diverges from the germline segment, which might be a read error. The rearrangement uses TRBV29-1 and TRBJ2-7, with D uncertain. This CDR3 spans 9 amino acids. Germline V CDR1 and CDR2: SQVTM, ANQGSEA. CDR3 sequence reads: CSARCELYF. The CDR3 coding sequence is TGCAGCGCCCGGTGCGAGCTGTACTTC.

The V gene is TRBV6-1, the J gene TRBJ1-2, with TRBD1 as a possible D gene (5 bases). Trimming pared 5 bases from V and 4 bases from J, leaving 38 bases between. CDR1 and CDR2 from the germline V gene are MNHNS and SASEGT. The CDR3 is 22 residues long. The CDR3 region has the DNA TGTGCCAGCAGTAACCCCCCCACCTCCCCCAGGTCCCCGGGGGAGAAGCTCTATGGCTACACCTTC. Encoded protein: CASSNPPTSPRSPGEKLYGYTF.

CDR3 region: CASSPPNSLGANVLTF. CDR3 DNA: TGTGCCAGCTCACCACCGAATTCTCTCGGGGCCAACGTCCTGACTTTC. The chain recombines TRBV18 with TRBJ2-6; no reliable D call. The CDR3 extends over 16 amino acids. The V gene lost 0 bases and the J gene lost 4 bases, with 10 bases spanning the gap. The germline CDR1 and CDR2 sequences are KGHSH and LQKENI.

This clonotype was seen more than once but under ten times. The CDR3 reads CAILGGALSNTGELFF. Here the CDR3 DNA reads TGTGCCATTTTGGGGGGAGCCCTTTCGAACACCGGGGAGCTGTTTTTT. V gene TRBV10-3 combines with J gene TRBJ2-2, with D tentatively TRBD2 (6 bases). Germline values: CDR1 ENHRY, CDR2 SYGVKD. The CDR3 length is 16 residues. The V gene lost 9 bases and the J gene lost 0 bases, with 17 bases spanning the gap.

The chain has TRBV27 and TRBJ2-2; possible D gene TRBD2, 6 bases. Germline V gene sequence: CDR1 MNHEY, CDR2 SMNVEV (reference sequence). The CDR3 is 15 residues long. The V end lost 4 bases, the J end lost 1 base, and 10 bases lay between the germline ends. CDR3 loop: CASSSGGMNTGELFF. CDR3 DNA sequence: TGTGCCAGCAGTTCTGGAGGGATGAACACCGGGGAGCTGTTTTTT.

The rearrangement links TRBV2 to TRBJ2-1; 12 bases align to TRBD2. CDR3 length: 20 amino acids. Trimming took 0 bases from V and 2 from J; bases not matched to a gene: 11. Germline CDR1 reads SNHLY; CDR2 reads FYNNEI. The CDR3: CASSEAGTSGFRLTYNEQFF. The CDR3 DNA sequence: TGTGCCAGCAGTGAAGCCGGGACTAGCGGGTTCCGATTAACCTACAATGAGCAGTTCTTC.

This clonotype came up many times. This chain joins TRBV7-2 and TRBJ1-1; no definite D call. The CDR3 is made up of 15 amino acids. The V gene's germline CDR1 is SGHTA and CDR2 FQGNSA. The V end lost 3 bases, the J end lost 1 base, and 12 bases lay between the germline ends. The CDR3 region has the DNA TGTGCCAGCAGCTTTTCGACGGAGACGAACACTGAAGCTTTCTTT. This gives the protein CASSFSTETNTEAFF.

The genes are TRBV14 and TRBJ1-1, with D possibly matching TRBD1 (5 bases). Trimming pared 5 bases from V and 3 bases from J, leaving 10 bases between. There are 13 residues in the CDR3. Germline V gives CDR1 SGHDN, CDR2 FVKESK. CDR3 residues: CASSRDGDTEAFF. The DNA for the CDR3 is TGTGCCAGCAGCAGGGACGGAGACACTGAAGCTTTCTTT.

V gene TRBV7-9 combines with J gene TRBJ2-5; D tentatively reads TRBD1 or TRBD2 (6 bases each). The CDR3 is 16 residues long. Looked up from germline, CDR1 is SEHNR and CDR2 is FQNEAQ (reference sequence). V was shortened by 4 bases and J by 4 bases, with 19 bases between the two germline ends. DNA for the CDR3: TGTGCCAGCAGCTCCCACCTTTGGGGGGCTGGAGAGACCCAGTACTTC. It translates to CASSSHLWGAGETQYF.